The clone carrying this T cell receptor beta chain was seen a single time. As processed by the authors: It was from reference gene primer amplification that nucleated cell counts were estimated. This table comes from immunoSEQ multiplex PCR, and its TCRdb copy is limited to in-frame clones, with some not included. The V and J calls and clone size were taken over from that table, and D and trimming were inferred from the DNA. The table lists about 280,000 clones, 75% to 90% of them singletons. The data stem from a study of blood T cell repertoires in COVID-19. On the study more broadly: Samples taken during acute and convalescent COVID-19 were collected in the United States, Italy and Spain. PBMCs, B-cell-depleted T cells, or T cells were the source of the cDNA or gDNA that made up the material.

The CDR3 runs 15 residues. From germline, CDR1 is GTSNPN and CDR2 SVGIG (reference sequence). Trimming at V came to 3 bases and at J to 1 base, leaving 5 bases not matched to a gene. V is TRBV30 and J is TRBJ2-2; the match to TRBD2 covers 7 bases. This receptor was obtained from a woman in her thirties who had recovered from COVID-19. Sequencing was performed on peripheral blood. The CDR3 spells CAWRWLAVNTGELFF. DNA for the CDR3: TGTGCCTGGAGATGGCTAGCGGTGAACACCGGGGAGCTGTTTTTT.